This is a list of T cell receptor beta chains from one sample in a study of blood T cell repertoires in COVID-19. Data came from immunoSEQ multiplex PCR; TCRdb stores just in-frame clones and leaves some out. The sample has tens of thousands of clones, around 84% seen once; the top ten hold 2.6%. Input material: peripheral blood. These receptors all stem from a man aged 45-65 years with acute or convalescent COVID-19. Each CDR3 is given without its conserved first and last residue. Each record gives: V gene, CDR3 length, J gene, CDR3 protein.

v_call: TRBV7-6; cdr3_length: 14; j_call: TRBJ2-5; cdr3_aa: ASSPQTSGRGETQY
v_call: TRBV7-9; cdr3_length: 12; j_call: TRBJ2-1; cdr3_aa: ASSLGRGRDEQF
v_call: TRBV14; cdr3_length: 14; j_call: TRBJ2-1; cdr3_aa: ASSQVVGGVNNEQF
v_call: TRBV11-2; cdr3_length: 12; j_call: TRBJ1-2; cdr3_aa: ASSLDQGLYGYT
v_call: TRBV19; cdr3_length: 13; j_call: TRBJ1-5; cdr3_aa: ASSMWGVSNQPQH
v_call: TRBV28; cdr3_length: 9; j_call: TRBJ2-7; cdr3_aa: ASRRAYEQY
v_call: TRBV7-9; cdr3_length: 13; j_call: TRBJ1-1; cdr3_aa: ASSLLDREGTEAF
v_call: TRBV7-9; cdr3_length: 10; j_call: TRBJ2-7; cdr3_aa: ASSQVSYEQY
v_call: TRBV28; cdr3_length: 12; j_call: TRBJ1-2; cdr3_aa: ASSSGQGDYGYT
v_call: TRBV2; cdr3_length: 11; j_call: TRBJ1-1; cdr3_aa: ASSRDRNTEAF
v_call: TRBV7-8; cdr3_length: 11; j_call: TRBJ1-1; cdr3_aa: ASSLVDGSEAF
v_call: TRBV6-5; cdr3_length: 13; j_call: TRBJ2-3; cdr3_aa: ASSTSWASTDTQY
v_call: TRBV28; cdr3_length: 12; j_call: TRBJ2-1; cdr3_aa: ASISGGPYNEQF
v_call: TRBV9; cdr3_length: 13; j_call: TRBJ1-1; cdr3_aa: ASSVGYSLNTEAF
v_call: TRBV6-5; cdr3_length: 12; j_call: TRBJ2-1; cdr3_aa: ASGSGAHHNEQF
v_call: TRBV11-2; cdr3_length: 14; j_call: TRBJ2-1; cdr3_aa: ASSLVPGGSYNEQF
v_call: TRBV10-1; cdr3_length: 11; j_call: TRBJ1-2; cdr3_aa: ASARQGGYGYT